These 22 T cell receptor beta chains came from one sample sequenced in a study of human T cells and chemical hapten exposure. TCRdb passed the RACE reads through MiXCR, listing each CDR3 protein once. The sample shows just under 350,000 distinct CDR3 sequences, around 7% of them seen only once. The time point denotes: patch test 1, 2 weeks after DPC sensitization. Indicated treatment: therapeutic diphenylcyclopropenone sensitization with weekly scalp DPC. Here the sequenced sample was whole blood, taken in connection with sensitization to the hapten diphenylcyclopropenone (DPC). The receptors here all came from a woman aged 18-29 years with alopecia areata. Some clones in this sample may be carry-over from other donors' samples.

This clonotype was picked up many times. J is TRBJ2-1 and V is TRBV12-3 or TRBV12-4; TRBD2 aligns across 7 bases. The CDR3 length is 17 residues. V gave up 2 bases and J gave up 0 bases; unmatched junction bases: 7. The CDR3 region has the DNA TGTGCCAGCAGTTTATCTAGCGGAGCAAGCTCCTACAATGAGCAGTTCTTC. It specifies CASSLSSGASSYNEQFF.

In its sample, this clonotype was seen many times. This chain links TRBV7-8 with TRBJ1-1; a possible D gene is TRBD1 (6 bases). The CDR3 has 12 residues. V was shortened by 4 bases and J by 11 bases, with 14 bases between the two germline ends. CDR1 is SGHVS and CDR2 is FQNEAQ in the germline V gene. The CDR3 protein is CASSWLGGPAFF. CDR3 DNA sequence: TGTGCCAGCAGCTGGCTTGGGGGCCCTGCTTTCTTT.

The rearrangement links TRBV7-9 to TRBJ2-3; the D gene is possibly TRBD2 (6 bases). Germline CDR1 reads SEHNR; CDR2 reads FQNEAQ (reference sequence). Trimming left V 5 bases short and J 4 bases short, with 10 bases between. The CDR3 contains 13 residues. The CDR3 nucleotides read TGTGCCAGCAGCCACCGGGACTCAGATACGCAGTATTTT. It is translated as CASSHRDSDTQYF.

This clonotype was recorded at least ten times. The chain couples TRBV4-3 to TRBJ2-7; 7 positions agree with TRBD1. The CDR3 loop spans 15 amino acids. The V segment lost 5 bases and the J segment 0 bases; nucleotides outside the gene matches: 7. Germline lookup yields CDR1 LGHNA and CDR2 YSLEER. CDR3 sequence (DNA): TGCGCCAGCAGCTTCCGGGACAGCGGCTCCTACGAGCAGTACTTC. It is translated as CASSFRDSGSYEQYF.

This clonotype was found a few times. The chain uses TRBV29-1 and TRBJ1-1; a possible D gene is TRBD1 (6 bases). The germline V and J ends were trimmed by 2 bases and 2 bases, with 12 bases remaining between them. CDR1 and CDR2 (germline): SQVTM, ANQGSEA. This CDR3 has 14 residues. CDR3 nucleotides: TGCAGCGTTGAACGCGGCAGGGGTAACACTGAAGCTTTCTTT. Translation: CSVERGRGNTEAFF.

The CDR3 loop reads CASSFQWNTEAFF. DNA of the CDR3: TGTGCCAGCAGTTTTCAATGGAACACTGAAGCTTTCTTT. J is TRBJ1-1 and V is TRBV6-5; D unclear. The V gene lost 4 bases and the J gene lost 1 base, with 7 bases spanning the gap. The CDR3 has 13 amino acids. Per the germline V gene, CDR1 is MNHEY and CDR2 is SVGAGI.

In this sample, this clonotype turned up a few times. The chain employs TRBV4-3 and TRBJ2-4, with 7 nucleotides matching TRBD1. Germline V lookup: CDR1 LGHNA, CDR2 YSLEER. Unmatched junction bases numbered 17, after V lost 4 bases and J lost 2 bases. The CDR3 length is 19 residues. The CDR3 region is CASSPHARGQEGSKNIQYF. The DNA for the CDR3 is TGCGCCAGCAGCCCTCATGCCCGAGGACAGGAAGGTTCCAAAAACATTCAGTACTTC.

For this clonotype: This clone may be a read error of a much larger clone one base away. The chain has TRBV10-3 and TRBJ2-3; D might be TRBD1 or TRBD2, each matching 6 bases. V lost 2 bases and J lost 0, with 9 bases in between. Germline CDR1 reads ENHRY; CDR2 reads SYGVKD. The CDR3 runs to 15 residues. The CDR3 region is CAISERGTSTDTQYF. The CDR3 nucleotides read TGTGCCATCAGTGAGAGGGGGACTAGCACAGATACGCAGTATTTT.

The V gene is TRBV3-1, the J gene TRBJ2-2; unclear D gene. Per the germline V gene, CDR1 is LGHDT and CDR2 is YNNKEL (reference sequence). Deletions cut 1 base from V and 0 bases from J, with 9 bases between. The CDR3 length is 16 residues. The CDR3 protein is CASSQGESSNTGELFF. The CDR3 nucleotides read TGTGCCAGCAGCCAAGGGGAAAGCTCGAACACCGGGGAGCTGTTTTTT.

This clonotype was detected only a few times. CDR3 DNA sequence: TGTGCCAGCAGCCCAAAGCGGGGCGCCACAGATACGCAGTATTTT. It translates to CASSPKRGATDTQYF. The chain carries TRBV5-6 and TRBJ2-3; 7 bases line up with TRBD2. Germline V lookup: CDR1 SGHDT, CDR2 YYEEEE. The CDR3 covers 15 residues. V lost 4 bases, J lost 2 bases, and 7 bases stayed unmatched.

This clonotype was seen only a few times. The V call is TRBV4-1, the J call TRBJ2-2, with D possibly being TRBD1 or TRBD2 (6 bases each). V gave up 3 bases and J gave up 2 bases, with 16 bases separating them. There are 17 residues in the CDR3. CDR1 and CDR2 from the germline V gene are MGHRA and YSYEKL. CDR3: CASSQGPRGPNTGELFF. The CDR3 bases are TGCGCCAGCAGCCAGGGCCCACGGGGGCCTAACACCGGGGAGCTGTTTTTT.

This chain uses TRBV6-1 with TRBJ1-1; a weak D match, TRBD1 (5 bases). The CDR3 spans 18 residues. Trimming pared 7 bases from V and 6 bases from J, leaving 30 bases between. CDR1 is MNHNS, CDR2 SASEGT, per germline. In nucleotides, the CDR3 is TGTGCCAGCACGGGGACCCGGCTATTCAACTTACGGCGACCTGAAGCTTTCTTT. Translated, it gives CASTGTRLFNLRRPEAFF.

This clonotype was recorded a few times. This chain connects TRBV28 to TRBJ2-7; 8 bases fit TRBD2. CDR1 is MDHEN and CDR2 is SYDVKM in the germline V gene. The CDR3 is 16 amino acids. V was clipped by 5 bases and J by 4 bases; unmatched bases: 13. The CDR3 DNA follows: TGTGCCAGCAGTACCCGTGGCGGGGGGATCCCTTACGAGCAGTACTTC. This gives the protein CASSTRGGGIPYEQYF. Supplemented by reference TRBV28 and TRBJ2-7, the full variable domain reads DVKVTQSSRYLVKRTGEKVFLECVQDMDHENMFWYRQDPGLGLRLIYFSYDVKMKEKGDIPEGYSVSREKKERFSLILESASTNQTSMYLCASSTRGGGIPYEQYFGPGTRLTVT.

This clonotype has just a few counts. The chain joins TRBV19 to TRBJ1-5, with D maybe TRBD1 (6 bases). Germline V gene sequence: CDR1 LNHDA, CDR2 SQIVND (reference sequence). The CDR3 extends over 16 amino acids. V lost 8 bases and J 0 bases, leaving 17 bases between the germline ends. CDR3 DNA: TGTGCCAGTGGCCTAAGGGGGACTTATAGCAATCAGCCCCAGCATTTT. Translating gives CASGLRGTYSNQPQHF.

There are a few counts of this clonotype. This chain connects TRBV18 to TRBJ2-7; D gene unclear. CDR1 is KGHSH and CDR2 is LQKENI in the germline V gene. V lost 0 bases to trimming and J lost 5 bases, with 14 bases between them. The CDR3 is 15 amino acids. The CDR3 is CASSPPTGMGNEQYF. The CDR3 nucleotides are TGTGCCAGCTCACCACCGACGGGTATGGGCAACGAGCAGTACTTC.

The chain recombines TRBV9 with TRBJ2-3; D is perhaps TRBD2 (6 bases). Trimming removed 0 bases at V and 5 bases at J, with 13 bases between. Germline V lookup: CDR1 SGDLS, CDR2 YYNGEE. The CDR3 totals 15 residues. The CDR3 DNA sequence: TGTGCCAGCAGCGTAGGGGGACCCGGGGGAGATACGCAGTATTTT. It codes for CASSVGGPGGDTQYF.

This clonotype was recorded many times. The chain is built from TRBV6-2 or TRBV6-3 and TRBJ2-4, with 9 positions matching TRBD1. The CDR3 spans 17 residues. Germline V CDR1 and CDR2: MNHEY, SVGEGT. V lost 4 bases to trimming and J lost 2 bases; unmatched junction nucleotides: 9. This chain's CDR3 is CASSSLTGTGPKNIQYF. The CDR3 DNA reads as TGTGCCAGCAGTTCCCTTACCGGGACAGGGCCCAAAAACATTCAGTACTTC.

Ten or more counts support this clonotype. The rearrangement links TRBV27 to TRBJ1-2, with unresolved D. Trimming left V 6 bases short and J 4 bases short, with 12 bases between. Germline V lookup: CDR1 MNHEY, CDR2 SMNVEV (reference sequence). The length of the CDR3 is 13 residues. CDR3: CASRPAGLYGYTF. The CDR3 DNA follows: TGTGCCAGCAGGCCAGCAGGTCTCTATGGCTACACCTTC.

This clonotype has only a few counts. J is TRBJ1-5 and V is TRBV2; a weak D match, TRBD1 (6 bases). Per germline, CDR1 SNHLY and CDR2 FYNNEI. V was shortened by 6 bases and J by 2 bases, with 11 bases between the two germline ends. There are 14 residues in the CDR3. The CDR3 region is CASSPGQRNQPQHF. The CDR3 bases are TGTGCCAGCAGCCCAGGACAGCGCAATCAGCCCCAGCATTTT. The variable domain in full, with the rest retrieved from reference TRBV2 and TRBJ1-5, is EPEVTQTPSHQVTQMGQEVILRCVPISNHLYFYWYRQILGQKVEFLVSFYNNEISEKSEIFDDQFSVERPDGSNFTLKIRSTKLEDSAMYFCASSPGQRNQPQHFGDGTRLSIL.

J is TRBJ1-1 and V is TRBV2, with 7 nucleotides matching TRBD1. The CDR3 runs 12 residues. Germline trimming cut 8 bases from V and 4 bases from J; bases unmatched to any gene: 4. Germline V gene data show CDR1 as SNHLY and CDR2 as FYNNEI. In DNA form, the CDR3 reads TGTGCCAGCGACCGACAGGGCACTGAAGCTTTCTTT. Amino acids: CASDRQGTEAFF.

The rearrangement links TRBV4-3 to TRBJ2-1, with 7 bases that match TRBD2. V was clipped by 0 bases and J by 4 bases; unmatched bases: 9. This CDR3 comprises 17 residues. Germline V gene sequence: CDR1 LGHNA, CDR2 YSLEER. The CDR3 nucleotides read TGCGCCAGCAGCCAAGATAGGCTAGCGGTCCATTACAATGAGCAGTTCTTC. This translates into CASSQDRLAVHYNEQFF.

J is TRBJ1-1 and V is TRBV6-6, with D possibly being TRBD1 (6 bases). The CDR3 covers 15 residues. Trimming left V 2 bases short and J 0 bases short, with 10 bases between. CDR1 is MNHNY and CDR2 is SVGAGI in the germline V gene (reference sequence). CDR3 amino acids: CASSYADRMNTEAFF. CDR3 DNA: TGTGCCAGCAGTTACGCGGACAGAATGAACACTGAAGCTTTCTTT.